This is a list of T cell receptor beta chains from one sample in a study of Ad26.COV2.S vaccination and SARS-CoV-2 variants. Assay: immunoSEQ multiplex PCR; the TCRdb copy retains only in-frame clones and omits some. The table shows around 370,000 clones, with 92% occurring only once. The sequencing here drew on peripheral blood, taken after recovery from COVID-19. These receptor sequences come from a human donor who had recovered from COVID-19. Each CDR3 is given with its conserved first and last residue. Each record gives: clone size, V gene, D gene, J gene, CDR3 DNA, CDR3 protein. The D gene is left open where the match is weak. The size entry is marked missing in some rows and otherwise reads once, few, many or a size class.

size: NA; V: TRBV19; D: NA; J: TRBJ2-1; DNA: TGTGCCAGTAGCTTCGGGACCGAATCCTACAATGAGCAGTTCTTC; CDR3: CASSFGTESYNEQFF
size: NA; V: TRBV5-1; D: NA; J: TRBJ1-1; DNA: TGCGCCAGCACACTCCAGACAGGCATGAACACTGAAGCTTTCTTT; CDR3: CASTLQTGMNTEAFF
size: NA; V: TRBV4-1; D: NA; J: TRBJ1-5; DNA: TGCGCCAGCAGCCAAGGGACAGCGAATCAGCCCCAGCATTTT; CDR3: CASSQGTANQPQHF
size: NA; V: TRBV6-5; D: NA; J: TRBJ2-2; DNA: TGTGCCAGCAGGTCTCTAGCCCCCGGGGAGCTGTTTTTT; CDR3: CASRSLAPGELFF
size: NA; V: TRBV2; D: NA; J: TRBJ2-1; DNA: TGTGCCAGCAGTGGACTTGAGGAGCTCTACAATGAGCAGTTCTTC; CDR3: CASSGLEELYNEQFF
size: few; V: TRBV10-1; D: NA; J: TRBJ1-5; DNA: TGCGCCAGCAGAGCCGGGGAGGGCAAGGGTCAGCCCCAGCATTTT; CDR3: CASRAGEGKGQPQHF
size: few; V: TRBV2; D: NA; J: TRBJ1-6; DNA: TGTGCCAGCAGTGAACAGGGTCGCTCACCCCTCCACTTT; CDR3: CASSEQGRSPLHF
size: once; V: TRBV19; D: NA; J: TRBJ2-2; DNA: TGTGCCAGTAGTATCCCCCAGAGAACCGGGGAGCTGTTTTTT; CDR3: CASSIPQRTGELFF
size: NA; V: TRBV9; D: NA; J: TRBJ2-3; DNA: TGTGCCAGCAGCGTACAGGGTACAGATACGCAGTATTTT; CDR3: CASSVQGTDTQYF
size: NA; V: TRBV4-1; D: NA; J: TRBJ2-7; DNA: TGCGCCAGCAGCCAGTCACAGGGTGGTGAGCAGTACTTC; CDR3: CASSQSQGGEQYF
size: NA; V: TRBV9; D: TRBD2; J: TRBJ2-4; DNA: TGTGCCAGCAGCGTAGGCGGGGGAGACAAAAACATTCAGTACTTC; CDR3: CASSVGGGDKNIQYF
size: NA; V: TRBV19; D: NA; J: TRBJ2-7; DNA: TGTGCCAGTAGTATACTGGGTGGGAACGAGCAGTACTTC; CDR3: CASSILGGNEQYF
size: NA; V: TRBV4-1; D: TRBD1; J: TRBJ1-5; DNA: TGCGCCAGCAGCCAAGATCCAAGGGGGCGAGCTCAGCCCCAGCATTTT; CDR3: CASSQDPRGRAQPQHF
size: NA; V: TRBV27; D: NA; J: TRBJ2-1; DNA: TGTGCCAGCAGTGCCAAGAACAGGGAACGGGATGAGCAGTTCTTC; CDR3: CASSAKNRERDEQFF
size: NA; V: TRBV12-3/TRBV12-4; D: NA; J: TRBJ1-1; DNA: TGTGCCACCTCACCAAAGGGGGAAGCTTTCTTT; CDR3: CATSPKGEAFF
size: once; V: TRBV6-5; D: NA; J: TRBJ1-2; DNA: TGTGCCAGCAGTTACTCTGGGCAGGGCAATGGCTACACCTTC; CDR3: CASSYSGQGNGYTF
size: NA; V: TRBV19; D: NA; J: TRBJ1-6; DNA: TGTGCCACCAGGGACTACGGGAATTCACCCCTCCACTTT; CDR3: CATRDYGNSPLHF
size: NA; V: TRBV7-8; D: TRBD1; J: TRBJ1-1; DNA: TGTGCCAGCAGCCGCCGGGACAGGGGTACTGAAGCTTTCTTT; CDR3: CASSRRDRGTEAFF
size: NA; V: TRBV9; D: NA; J: TRBJ2-3; DNA: TGTGCCAGCAGGGGGGGTTCCCCAATGGGGACGCAGTATTTT; CDR3: CASRGGSPMGTQYF
size: NA; V: TRBV19; D: TRBD1; J: TRBJ2-1; DNA: TGTGCCAGTAGAAGCCGGGACAGTTACAATGAGCAGTTCTTC; CDR3: CASRSRDSYNEQFF
size: NA; V: TRBV5-8; D: TRBD1; J: TRBJ1-5; DNA: TGTGCCAGCAGCCCCGGGACAGGACCTAGCAATCAGCCCCAGCATTTT; CDR3: CASSPGTGPSNQPQHF
size: NA; V: TRBV19; D: NA; J: TRBJ2-3; DNA: TGTGCCAGCATCTTAGGAGGGATTGGGGCAGATACGCAGTATTTT; CDR3: CASILGGIGADTQYF
size: NA; V: TRBV7-9; D: NA; J: TRBJ2-5; DNA: TGTGCCAGCAGCTTCCCCGGGACCTCAGAGACCCAGTACTTC; CDR3: CASSFPGTSETQYF
size: NA; V: TRBV6-1; D: NA; J: TRBJ2-3; DNA: TGTGCCAGCAGTGAAGGGGACACAGATACGCAGTATTTT; CDR3: CASSEGDTDTQYF
size: NA; V: TRBV5-1; D: TRBD1; J: TRBJ2-3; DNA: TGCGCCAGCAGCTTGGGGACAGGGGGTTCAACAGATACGCAGTATTTT; CDR3: CASSLGTGGSTDTQYF
size: NA; V: TRBV14; D: NA; J: TRBJ1-6; DNA: TGTGCCAGCAGCCACCTCGAAAAGGGCCTTGGTTCACCCCTCCACTTT; CDR3: CASSHLEKGLGSPLHF
size: NA; V: TRBV28; D: TRBD1; J: TRBJ2-7; DNA: TGTGCCAGCAGTGTGGGACAGGGCCCATACGAGCAGTACTTC; CDR3: CASSVGQGPYEQYF
size: many; V: TRBV11-2; D: NA; J: TRBJ1-2; DNA: TGTGCCAGCAGCTTAGCGGTACGGGGTGGTGGCTACACCTTC; CDR3: CASSLAVRGGGYTF
size: NA; V: TRBV2; D: TRBD2; J: TRBJ2-7; DNA: TGTGCCAGCAGTGTTTCGGGGGGGTTTGGCGAGCAGTACTTC; CDR3: CASSVSGGFGEQYF
size: once; V: TRBV5-1; D: NA; J: TRBJ2-3; DNA: TGCGCCAGCAGCTTGGGACTACAGACAGATACGCAGTATTTT; CDR3: CASSLGLQTDTQYF
size: NA; V: TRBV7-3; D: NA; J: TRBJ2-5; DNA: TGTGCCAGCAGCCCCCTGGGGCGGACCTACCAAGAGACCCAGTACTTC; CDR3: CASSPLGRTYQETQYF
size: NA; V: TRBV7-9; D: TRBD2; J: TRBJ2-5; DNA: TGTGCCAGCAGCCGCCAAACCGGGACTAGCGTCGATTCCCAAGAGACCCAGTACTTC; CDR3: CASSRQTGTSVDSQETQYF